A selection of T cell receptor beta chains follows, all from one sample in a study of CDR3 diversity in severe acne. MiXCR was run by TCRdb on the PCR reads, yielding one entry per CDR3 protein. The sample has under 100,000 distinct CDR3 sequences; approximately 52% are singletons. Sequencing was done on a sample of blood. The origin of the receptors is a male donor in good health, serving as a control. Each CDR3 is given with its conserved first and last residue. D genes are given only for firm matches. For some rows the clone size is stated as once, few or many, or as a class when expanded; others skip it.

D gene,V gene,J gene,clone size,CDR3 protein,CDR3 DNA
TRBD2,TRBV7-9,TRBJ2-5,-,CASSSGLAGGIESETQYF,TGTGCCAGCAGCTCGGGACTAGCGGGGGGAATTGAATCAGAGACCCAGTACTTC
TRBD1,TRBV25-1,TRBJ1-3,-,CASSSQGADGNTIYF,TGTGCCAGCTCATCACAGGGGGCGGATGGAAACACCATATATTTT
TRBD2,TRBV18,TRBJ2-1,many,CASSPGLAGVVEQFF,TGTGCCAGCTCACCAGGGCTAGCGGGGGTTGTTGAGCAGTTCTTC
TRBD2,TRBV7-9,TRBJ2-7,-,CASSSPLAGSSYEQYF,TGTGCCAGCAGCTCGCCCCTAGCGGGGAGCTCCTACGAGCAGTACTTC
TRBD2,TRBV20-1,TRBJ2-7,once,CSALWTSGAPYEQYF,TGCAGTGCTTTATGGACTAGCGGAGCTCCGTACGAGCAGTACTTC
-,TRBV25-1,TRBJ1-1,many,CASSKLNTEAFF,TGTGCCAGCAGTAAGCTGAACACTGAAGCTTTCTTT
-,TRBV6-4,TRBJ2-1,many,CASSVSVYNEQFF,TGTGCCAGCAGTGTTAGCGTCTACAATGAGCAGTTCTTC
-,TRBV12-3/TRBV12-4,TRBJ2-3,-,CASNGGRRDTQYF,TGTGCCAGCAATGGGGGGAGGAGAGATACGCAGTATTTT
TRBD1,TRBV9,TRBJ2-7,-,CASSSPGTGVYEQYF,TGTGCCAGCAGCTCCCCCGGGACAGGGGTTTACGAGCAGTACTTC
-,TRBV7-6,TRBJ1-6,-,CASSLGEPNSPLHF,TGTGCCAGCAGCCTAGGGGAGCCCAATTCACCCCTCCACTTT
TRBD1,TRBV20-1,TRBJ1-1,few,CSAERTGVVAFF,TGCAGTGCGGAACGAACAGGGGTTGTAGCTTTCTTT
TRBD1,TRBV27,TRBJ2-1,-,CASSPLGQGGDEQFF,TGTGCCAGCAGTCCATTGGGACAGGGGGGCGATGAGCAGTTCTTC
-,TRBV12-3/TRBV12-4,TRBJ1-1,-,CASSLLGDTEAFF,TGTGCCAGCAGTCTTCTTGGGGACACTGAAGCTTTCTTT
-,TRBV9,TRBJ2-5,-,CASSERQETQYF,TGTGCCAGCAGCGAGAGGCAAGAGACCCAGTACTTC
TRBD1,TRBV7-9,TRBJ1-1,-,CASGLAQGTEAFF,TGTGCCAGCGGCTTGGCACAGGGGACTGAAGCTTTCTTT
-,TRBV7-3,TRBJ1-1,-,CASSSGEGEAFF,TGTGCCAGCAGCTCGGGGGAGGGCGAAGCTTTCTTT
-,TRBV2,TRBJ1-5,few,CASSGNNQPQHF,TGTGCCAGCAGCGGCAACAATCAGCCCCAGCATTTT
-,TRBV29-1,TRBJ2-7,-,CSVVRGSYEQYF,TGCAGCGTTGTAAGGGGGAGCTACGAGCAGTACTTC
-,TRBV12-3/TRBV12-4,TRBJ1-2,-,CASSLGSTANYGYTF,TGTGCCAGCAGTTTAGGATCGACGGCTAACTATGGCTACACCTTC
-,TRBV13,TRBJ1-2,few,CASSPRHNYGYTF,TGTGCCAGCAGCCCCCGGCACAACTATGGCTACACCTTC
TRBD1,TRBV5-1,TRBJ2-7,-,CASSTSSGARGPSYEQYF,TGCGCCAGCAGCACATCTAGTGGGGCCAGGGGGCCTTCCTACGAGCAGTACTTC
TRBD1,TRBV6-5,TRBJ2-5,-,CASSHGPTGGSGTGWKETQYF,TGTGCCAGCAGCCATGGGCCGACAGGGGGTTCCGGGACAGGGTGGAAAGAGACCCAGTACTTC
TRBD2,TRBV15,TRBJ2-7,-,CATSMKTSEERQDEQYF,TGTGCCACCAGCATGAAGACTAGCGAGGAGAGGCAGGACGAGCAGTACTTC
-,TRBV12-3/TRBV12-4,TRBJ1-5,once,CASSFLVGGGNQPQHF,TGTGCCAGCAGTTTCTTGGTTGGGGGGGGTAATCAGCCCCAGCATTTT
TRBD2,TRBV19,TRBJ2-5,once,CASSRTSGDWVETQYF,TGTGCCAGTAGTCGGACTAGCGGGGATTGGGTGGAGACCCAGTACTTC
-,TRBV9,TRBJ1-5,few,CASSVASGDQPQHF,TGTGCCAGCAGCGTAGCCTCGGGGGATCAGCCCCAGCATTTT
TRBD2,TRBV9,TRBJ2-7,many,CASSVETGTSVPPSEQYF,TGTGCCAGCAGCGTAGAAACCGGGACTAGTGTCCCGCCTTCCGAGCAGTACTTC
TRBD2,TRBV24-1,TRBJ2-7,once,CASSLRAGTTTYEQYF,TGTGCCAGCAGTTTACGGGCCGGGACTACAACCTACGAGCAGTACTTC
TRBD1,TRBV3-1,TRBJ2-7,-,CASSHGRGRPYYEQYF,TGTGCCAGCAGCCATGGTAGGGGGCGTCCGTACTACGAGCAGTACTTC
-,TRBV9,TRBJ2-6,many,CASSPRGAVGSGANVLTF,TGTGCCAGCAGCCCCCGCGGGGCAGTGGGGTCTGGGGCCAACGTCCTGACTTTC
-,TRBV11-2,TRBJ1-1,many,CASSPGSNTEAFF,TGTGCCAGCAGCCCAGGGTCCAACACTGAAGCTTTCTTT
-,TRBV24-1,TRBJ2-3,few,CATSESDTQYF,TGTGCCACCAGTGAATCAGATACGCAGTATTTT